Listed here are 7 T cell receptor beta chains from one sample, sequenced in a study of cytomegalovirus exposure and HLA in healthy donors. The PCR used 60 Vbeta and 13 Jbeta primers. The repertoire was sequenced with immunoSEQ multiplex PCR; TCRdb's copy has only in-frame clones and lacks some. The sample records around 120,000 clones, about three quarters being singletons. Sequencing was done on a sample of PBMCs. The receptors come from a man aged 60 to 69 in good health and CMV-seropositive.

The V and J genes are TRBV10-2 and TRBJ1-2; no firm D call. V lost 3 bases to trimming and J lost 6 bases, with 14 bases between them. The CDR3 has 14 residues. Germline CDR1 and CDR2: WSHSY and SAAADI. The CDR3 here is CASSDTVRLNGYTF. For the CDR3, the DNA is TGCGCCAGCAGTGACACAGTCCGGTTGAATGGCTACACCTTC.

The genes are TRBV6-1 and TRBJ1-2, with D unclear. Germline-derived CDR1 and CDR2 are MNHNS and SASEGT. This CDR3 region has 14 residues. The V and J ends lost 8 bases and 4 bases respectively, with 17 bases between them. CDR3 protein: CASGDFRRGYGYTF. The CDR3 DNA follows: TGTGCCAGCGGAGACTTTAGACGGGGCTATGGCTACACCTTC.

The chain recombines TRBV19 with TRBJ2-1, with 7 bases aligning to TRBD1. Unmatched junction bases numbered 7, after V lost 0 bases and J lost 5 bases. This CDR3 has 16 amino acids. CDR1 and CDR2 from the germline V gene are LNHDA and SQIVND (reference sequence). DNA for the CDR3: TGTGCCAGTAGTATAGATCCAGGGGGTAGTAACAATGAGCAGTTCTTC. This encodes CASSIDPGGSNNEQFF. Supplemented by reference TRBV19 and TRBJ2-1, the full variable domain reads DGGITQSPKYLFRKEGQNVTLSCEQNLNHDAMYWYRQDPGQGLRLIYYSQIVNDFQKGDIAEGYSVSREKKESFPLTVTSAQKNPTAFYLCASSIDPGGSNNEQFFGPGTRLTVL.

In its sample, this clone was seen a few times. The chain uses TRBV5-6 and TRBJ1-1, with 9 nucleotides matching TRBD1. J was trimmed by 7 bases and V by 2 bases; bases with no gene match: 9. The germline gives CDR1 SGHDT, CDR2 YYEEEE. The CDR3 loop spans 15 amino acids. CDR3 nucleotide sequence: TGTGCCAGCAGCTTAAGCACAGGGGGCACTGATGAAGCTTTCTTT. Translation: CASSLSTGGTDEAFF.

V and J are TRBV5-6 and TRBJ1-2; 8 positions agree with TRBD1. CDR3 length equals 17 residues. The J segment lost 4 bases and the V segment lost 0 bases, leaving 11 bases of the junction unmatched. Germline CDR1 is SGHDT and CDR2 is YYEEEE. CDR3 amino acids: CASSLVTLGRGPYGYTF. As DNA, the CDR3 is TGTGCCAGCAGCTTGGTCACCCTCGGCAGGGGGCCCTATGGCTACACCTTC.

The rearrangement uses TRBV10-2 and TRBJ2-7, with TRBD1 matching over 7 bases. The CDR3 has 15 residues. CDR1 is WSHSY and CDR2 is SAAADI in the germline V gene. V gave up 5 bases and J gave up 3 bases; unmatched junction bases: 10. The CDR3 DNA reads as TGCGCCAGCAGTCTACAGGGGTTTGGGAACTACGAGCAGTACTTC. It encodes CASSLQGFGNYEQYF.

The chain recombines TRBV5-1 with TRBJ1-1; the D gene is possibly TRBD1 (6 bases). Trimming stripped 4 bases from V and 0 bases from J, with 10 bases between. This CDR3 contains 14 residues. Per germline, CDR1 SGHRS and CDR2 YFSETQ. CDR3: CASSPGTLNTEAFF. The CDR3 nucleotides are TGCGCCAGCAGCCCAGGGACACTGAACACTGAAGCTTTCTTT.